The clone carrying this T cell receptor (beta chain) was detected a few times. The antigen is undetermined. TCR beta cDNA libraries had unique molecular identifiers. TCRdb reprocessed the PCR reads with MiXCR, giving one entry per CDR3 protein. The table includes 500,000 to 600,000 distinct CDR3 sequences, 44% detected once. V lost 3 bases to trimming and J lost 0 bases, with 15 bases between them. Germline values: CDR1 MGHRA, CDR2 YSYEKL. CDR3 length: 16 residues. The sample originates from a study of post-analysis software for immune sequencing data. Study information: Relapsing-remitting, secondary progressive and progressive-relapsing multiple sclerosis courses were included. Study-wide results and caveats: Normalized Chao1 diversity in multiple sclerosis patients fell significantly below that of controls. TRBV segments more frequent in patients than in controls numbered roughly 5 and included TRBV5-6, TRBV5-1 and TRBV20-1.

This TCR derives from a girl aged 10 to 17 with multiple sclerosis. Sequencing was done on a sample of blood. V is TRBV4-1 and J is TRBJ2-7; possible D gene TRBD1, 6 bases. The CDR3 region has the DNA TGCGCCAGCAGCCAGGTTCAGACAGGAAGCTCCTACGAGCAGTACTTC. Translated, it gives CASSQVQTGSSYEQYF.